Reported below is one TCR beta chain. Its antigen is not known. The sample belongs to a study of Ad26.COV2.S vaccination and SARS-CoV-2 variants. Study summary: Dosing was one shot or two shots 56 days apart. Study-level results: Assessments of TCR breadth and depth may have underestimated the total T cell responses.

Clones were sequenced by immunoSEQ multiplex PCR, and TCRdb holds only the in-frame ones, with some missing. The sample includes some 320,000 clones, 85% seen only once; the top ten take 2% to 2.5%. CDR3 length equals 14 residues. The trim removed 6 bases at V and 7 bases at J, leaving 6 bases unmatched. Germline V gene lookup returns CDR1 MNHEY and CDR2 SMNVEV (reference sequence). The treatment: roughly 20 received Ad26.COV2.S at low or high dose, single or two shots; roughly five received placebo; per-sample allocation not given. Sampling took place 63 days after the first vaccine or placebo injection. It was an adult aged 18-55 years in Boston who was the donor.

The clonotype originates from a person between 18 and 59 years old who received the Ad26.COV2.S COVID-19 vaccine or a placebo. Sequences were derived from peripheral blood, sampled in a trial of Ad26.COV2.S vaccine versus placebo. The chain is built from TRBV27 and TRBJ1-4, with TRBD1 identical over 9 bases. The CDR3 DNA reads TGTGCCAGCAGCCTTACAGGGGGCGGTGAAAAACTGTTTTTT. This encodes CASSLTGGGEKLFF.